Shown below are 5 T cell receptor beta chains from a single sample sequenced in a study of blood T cells in healthy people across ages. The second PCR ran about 6 to 11 cycles with a sample-barcoded 5' primer and J-beta primers. TCRdb ran MiXCR on the 5' RACE reads and lists one entry per CDR3 protein. The data show around 870,000 distinct CDR3 sequences, less than 35% seen once. Specimen: blood. These TCRs come from an elderly woman in good health.

This clonotype came up many times. The genes are TRBV6-5 and TRBJ1-2; 7 bases align to TRBD1. This CDR3 is built from 18 residues. Germline V gene lookup returns CDR1 MNHEY and CDR2 SVGAGI. The V gene end was trimmed by 2 bases and the J gene end by 0 bases; junction bases not matched to a gene: 12. For the CDR3, the DNA is TGTGCCAGCAGTTACAGACAGGGAGTGCCTGAAGCTAACTATGGCTACACCTTC. Its translation: CASSYRQGVPEANYGYTF.

The chain employs TRBV10-3 and TRBJ1-2, with 7 bases matching TRBD1. J gave up 3 bases and V 10 bases, and 8 bases lay outside the gene matches. This CDR3 spans 13 amino acids. The germline V gene encodes CDR1 ENHRY and CDR2 SYGVKD. Here the CDR3 DNA reads TGTGCCACCGTCGGACAGGTTTACTATGGCTACACCTTC. This gives the protein CATVGQVYYGYTF.

The chain is built from TRBV7-2 and TRBJ2-3; 9 positions agree with TRBD2. The CDR3 sequence is 15 residues long. In germline, CDR1 is SGHTA, CDR2 FQGNSA. V was pared by 6 bases and J by 3 bases, with 7 bases of the junction left unmatched. CDR3 coding DNA: TGTGCCAGCAGTTACGGACTAGCGCGGACAGATACGCAGTATTTT. Protein sequence: CASSYGLARTDTQYF.

Comment on this clonotype: This may come from a read error, since a much larger clone is one base off. The chain employs TRBV5-1 and TRBJ2-1; D not resolved. The DNA matches TRBJ2-7 better at its end, which makes the J call doubtful. CDR3 length: 16 residues. Germline CDR1 is SGHRS and CDR2 is YFSETQ. Here the CDR3 DNA reads TGCGCCAGCAGCCCGGAGTCCCTAAGATTTTCCAATGAGCAGTACTTC. It yields the protein CASSPESLRFSNEQYF.

This clonotype was counted ten times or more. The chain recombines TRBV15 with TRBJ1-4; a weak D match, TRBD1 (6 bases). This CDR3 is built from 15 residues. CDR1 LNHNV and CDR2 YYDKDF come from the germline V gene (reference sequence). The germline V and J ends were trimmed by 5 bases and 6 bases, with 16 bases remaining between them. CDR3 residues: CATSRRQVGYEKLFF. CDR3 coding DNA: TGTGCCACCAGCCGTCGACAGGTCGGCTATGAAAAACTGTTTTTT.